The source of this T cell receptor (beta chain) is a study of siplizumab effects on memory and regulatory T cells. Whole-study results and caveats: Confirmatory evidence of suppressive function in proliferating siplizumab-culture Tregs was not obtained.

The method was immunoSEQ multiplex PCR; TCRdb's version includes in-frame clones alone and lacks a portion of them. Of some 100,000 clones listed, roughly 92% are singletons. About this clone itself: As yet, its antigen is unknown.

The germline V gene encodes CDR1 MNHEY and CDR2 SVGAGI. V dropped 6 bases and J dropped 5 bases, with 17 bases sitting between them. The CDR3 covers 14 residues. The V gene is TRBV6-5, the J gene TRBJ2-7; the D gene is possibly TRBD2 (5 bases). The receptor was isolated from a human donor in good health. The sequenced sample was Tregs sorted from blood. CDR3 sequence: CASREFPSGDEQYF. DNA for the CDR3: TGTGCCAGCAGGGAGTTTCCCAGCGGCGACGAGCAGTACTTC.